This TCR beta chain was sequenced during a study of technical replicates of blood from several donors. The method was immunoSEQ multiplex PCR; TCRdb's version includes in-frame clones alone and lacks a portion of them. The table has around 83,000 clones, around 94% seen once. Only one count was recorded for this clone. The germline gives CDR1 LGHNA, CDR2 YSLEER. The CDR3 covers 17 residues. V lost 0 bases, J lost 2 bases, and 7 bases stayed unmatched. This receptor was identified in a human donor in good health. Sequenced input: T cells isolated from PBMCs. The chain links TRBV4-3 to TRBJ2-3; 8 bases align to TRBD2. Here the CDR3 reads CASSQELLAGLTDTQYF. CDR3 DNA sequence: TGCGCCAGCAGCCAAGAGCTTCTAGCGGGCCTCACAGATACGCAGTATTTT.